The clone carrying this TCR beta chain appeared a few times. This entry is derived from a study of blood T cell repertoires in COVID-19. The method was immunoSEQ multiplex PCR; TCRdb's version includes in-frame clones alone and lacks a portion of them. The sample consists of about 410,000 clones, about 91% of them appearing once. The specimen sequenced was peripheral blood. This TCR derives from a woman aged 35 to 49 with COVID-19, enrolled during active disease.

The CDR3 nucleotides are TGCGCCAGCAGCCAAGATTTATATAACGTTGGGGGAGGCTATGAGCAGTTCTTC. It translates to CASSQDLYNVGGGYEQFF. The J gene is TRBJ2-1, the V gene TRBV4-1; D may be TRBD2 (6 bases). V dropped 0 bases and J dropped 8 bases, with 23 bases sitting between them. CDR1 and CDR2 from the germline V gene are MGHRA and YSYEKL. The CDR3 has 18 amino acids.